The rows below give T cell receptor beta chains drawn from one sample of a study of blood T cell repertoires in COVID-19. TCRdb keeps only in-frame clones here, not all; method: immunoSEQ multiplex PCR. This table holds roughly 260,000 clones, about 90% found once. The sequencing sample was made of peripheral blood. The source is a woman under 40 with COVID-19, enrolled during active disease. The CDR3 runs from the conserved cysteine through the conserved F or W. The D gene is left open where the match is weak. Size tells how often a clone was seen (once, few, many) or the class of an expanded clone, and some rows leave it out.

size	J	D	V	CDR3	DNA
.	TRBJ1-6	TRBD1	TRBV27	CASSLGTGGASYNSPLHF	TGTGCCAGCAGTTTAGGGACAGGGGGCGCGTCCTATAATTCACCCCTCCACTTT
.	TRBJ2-1	.	TRBV12-2	CASRSAGTGRSSYNEQFF	TGTGCAAGTCGCTCAGCGGGAACCGGGAGGAGCTCCTACAATGAGCAGTTCTTC
.	TRBJ1-1	TRBD1	TRBV3-1/TRBV3-2	CASSQVPRGVSTEAFF	TGTGCCAGCAGCCAAGTACCCAGGGGGGTTAGCACTGAAGCTTTCTTT
.	TRBJ2-7	.	TRBV28	CASSFPDFYEQYF	TGTGCCAGCAGTTTCCCGGACTTCTACGAGCAGTACTTC
.	TRBJ2-7	.	TRBV6-5	CASSLEVGEQYF	TGTGCCAGCAGTCTCGAGGTAGGCGAGCAGTACTTC
.	TRBJ1-4	TRBD1	TRBV5-1	CASGREGQSREKLFF	TGCGCCAGCGGACGGGAGGGACAGTCACGGGAAAAACTGTTTTTT
.	TRBJ2-7	TRBD1	TRBV6-5	CASSYSRRTGPYEQYF	TGTGCCAGCAGTTACTCGAGACGGACAGGGCCTTACGAGCAGTACTTC
.	TRBJ1-1	TRBD1	TRBV7-9	CASSQIPGQGTTEAFF	TGTGCCAGCAGTCAAATCCCGGGACAGGGGACCACTGAAGCTTTCTTT
.	TRBJ1-6	TRBD1	TRBV6-1	CASSEAGQGNSPLHF	TGTGCCAGCAGTGAAGCCGGACAGGGGAATTCACCCCTCCACTTT
.	TRBJ2-1	TRBD2	TRBV9	CASSPGLARGSYNEQFF	TGTGCCAGCAGCCCAGGACTAGCCCGAGGCTCCTACAATGAGCAGTTCTTC
.	TRBJ2-1	TRBD2	TRBV15	CATSREASGRALGEQFF	TGTGCCACCAGCAGAGAGGCTAGCGGGAGGGCCCTCGGTGAGCAGTTCTTC
.	TRBJ2-5	.	TRBV5-1	CASSFRERETQYF	TGCGCCAGCAGCTTCAGGGAACGAGAGACCCAGTACTTC
.	TRBJ1-2	.	TRBV3-1/TRBV3-2	CATRRDTASGYTF	TGTGCCACCCGACGGGACACGGCAAGTGGCTACACCTTC
.	TRBJ2-5	TRBD2	TRBV4-1	CASSLGTSGRDETQYF	TGCGCCAGCAGCCTTGGGACTAGCGGGAGGGACGAGACCCAGTACTTC
.	TRBJ2-5	TRBD1	TRBV7-9	CASSLGTGSETQYF	TGTGCCAGCAGCTTAGGGACAGGGAGCGAGACCCAGTACTTC
.	TRBJ2-7	TRBD2	TRBV14	CASSQESLGGGGYEQYF	TGTGCCAGCAGCCAAGAGTCCCTGGGCGGGGGTGGATACGAGCAGTACTTC
once	TRBJ1-5	.	TRBV10-3	CAISAEGRNQPQHF	TGTGCCATCAGTGCGGAGGGGCGGAATCAGCCCCAGCATTTT
.	TRBJ2-7	.	TRBV4-3	CASSQVLGSYEQYF	TGCGCCAGCAGCCAAGTTTTAGGGAGCTACGAGCAGTACTTC
.	TRBJ2-1	TRBD1	TRBV5-3	CARSRVGWTGGPWTYNEQFF	TGTGCCAGAAGTCGTGTCGGGTGGACAGGGGGCCCCTGGACCTACAATGAGCAGTTCTTC